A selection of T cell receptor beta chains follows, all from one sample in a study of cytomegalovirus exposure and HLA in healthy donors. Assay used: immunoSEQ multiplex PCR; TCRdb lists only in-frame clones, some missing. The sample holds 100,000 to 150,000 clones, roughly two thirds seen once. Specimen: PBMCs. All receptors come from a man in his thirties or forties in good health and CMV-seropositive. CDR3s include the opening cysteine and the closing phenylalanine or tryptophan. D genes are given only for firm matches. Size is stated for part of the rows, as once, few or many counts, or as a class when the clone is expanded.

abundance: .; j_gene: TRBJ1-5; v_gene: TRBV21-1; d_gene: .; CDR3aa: CASSRARGLSNPNQPQHF; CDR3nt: TGTGCCAGCAGCCGGGCCAGGGGACTATCTAACCCTAATCAGCCCCAGCATTTT
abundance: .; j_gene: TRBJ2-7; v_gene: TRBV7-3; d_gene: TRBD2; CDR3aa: CASSFTSAIVYEQYF; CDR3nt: TGTGCCAGCAGCTTTACTAGCGCGATCGTATACGAGCAGTACTTC
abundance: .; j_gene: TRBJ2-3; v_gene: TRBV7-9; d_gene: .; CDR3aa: CASSLALLPQYF; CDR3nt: TGTGCCAGCAGCTTAGCCCTCCTCCCGCAGTATTTT
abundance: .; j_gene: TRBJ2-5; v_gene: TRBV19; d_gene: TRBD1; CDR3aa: CASTQSGQHQETQYF; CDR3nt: TGTGCCAGTACCCAATCGGGACAGCACCAAGAGACCCAGTACTTC
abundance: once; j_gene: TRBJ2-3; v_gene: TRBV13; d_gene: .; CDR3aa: CASSPGASATDTQYF; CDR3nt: TGTGCCAGCAGCCCGGGCGCTAGCGCCACAGATACGCAGTATTTT
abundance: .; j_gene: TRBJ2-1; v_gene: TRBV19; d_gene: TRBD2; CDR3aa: CASSIGPARLAGGSEQFF; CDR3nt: TGTGCCAGTAGTATCGGGCCTGCAAGACTAGCGGGAGGTAGTGAGCAGTTCTTC
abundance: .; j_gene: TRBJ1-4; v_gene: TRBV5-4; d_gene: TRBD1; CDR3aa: CASSPGTGATNEKLFF; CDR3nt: TGTGCCAGCAGCCCAGGGACAGGGGCAACTAATGAAAAACTGTTTTTT
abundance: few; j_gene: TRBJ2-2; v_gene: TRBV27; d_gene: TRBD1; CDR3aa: CASSPRQGAGELFF; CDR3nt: TGTGCCAGCAGTCCAAGACAGGGCGCCGGGGAGCTGTTTTTT
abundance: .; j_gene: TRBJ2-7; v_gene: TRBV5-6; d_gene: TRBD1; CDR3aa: CASINGTGFHHEQYF; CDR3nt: TGTGCCAGCATCAACGGGACAGGGTTTCATCACGAGCAGTACTTC
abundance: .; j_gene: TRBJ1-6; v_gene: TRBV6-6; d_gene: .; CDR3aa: CASSYSSGWNSPLHF; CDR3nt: TGTGCCAGCAGTTACTCTTCGGGGTGGAATTCACCCCTCCACTTT
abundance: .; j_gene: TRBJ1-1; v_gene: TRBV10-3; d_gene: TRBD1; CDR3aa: CAITPDRGAEAFF; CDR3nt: TGTGCCATCACCCCGGACAGGGGGGCTGAAGCTTTCTTT
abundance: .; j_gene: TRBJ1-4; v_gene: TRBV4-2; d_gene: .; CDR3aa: CASRSGLNLGDEKLFF; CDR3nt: TGTGCCAGCAGATCGGGCCTCAACCTCGGGGATGAAAAACTGTTTTTT
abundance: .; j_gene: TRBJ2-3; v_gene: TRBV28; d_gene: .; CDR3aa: CASSFGATDTQYF; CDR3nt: TGTGCCAGCAGTTTTGGGGCGACAGATACGCAGTATTTT
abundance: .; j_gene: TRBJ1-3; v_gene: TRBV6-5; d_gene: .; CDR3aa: CASSAQVLNGNTIYF; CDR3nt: TGTGCCAGCAGCGCACAGGTTTTGAATGGAAACACCATATATTTT
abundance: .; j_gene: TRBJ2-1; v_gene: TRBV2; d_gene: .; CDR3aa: CASSEPRSRTGNNEQFF; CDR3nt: TGTGCCAGCAGTGAACCACGCTCTCGAACCGGGAACAATGAGCAGTTCTTC
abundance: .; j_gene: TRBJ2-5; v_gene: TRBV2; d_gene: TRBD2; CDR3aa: CASYRGDQETQYF; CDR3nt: TGTGCCAGCTACCGGGGGGACCAAGAGACCCAGTACTTC
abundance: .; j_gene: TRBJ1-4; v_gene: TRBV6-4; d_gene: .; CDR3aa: CASSARAEKLFF; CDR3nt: TGTGCCAGCAGTGCGAGGGCTGAAAAACTGTTTTTT
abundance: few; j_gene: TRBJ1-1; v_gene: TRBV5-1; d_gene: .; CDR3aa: CASSLDRLEAFF; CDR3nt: TGCGCCAGCAGCCTTGACAGGCTTGAAGCTTTCTTT
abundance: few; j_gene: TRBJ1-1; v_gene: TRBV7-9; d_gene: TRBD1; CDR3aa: CASSRLGQGRNTEAFF; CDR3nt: TGTGCCAGCAGCCGGTTGGGACAGGGCCGGAACACTGAAGCTTTCTTT
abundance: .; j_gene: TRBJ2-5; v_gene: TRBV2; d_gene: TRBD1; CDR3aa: CASSVGTGQETQYF; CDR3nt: TGTGCCAGCAGTGTAGGGACAGGACAAGAGACCCAGTACTTC
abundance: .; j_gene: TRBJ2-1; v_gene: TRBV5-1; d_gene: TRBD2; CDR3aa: CASSLEIAGYNEQFF; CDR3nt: TGCGCCAGCAGCTTGGAGATAGCGGGTTACAATGAGCAGTTCTTC
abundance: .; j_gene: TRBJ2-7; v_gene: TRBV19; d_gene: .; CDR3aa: CASSIRDPAGEQYF; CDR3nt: TGTGCCAGTAGTATCAGAGACCCAGCAGGCGAGCAGTACTTC
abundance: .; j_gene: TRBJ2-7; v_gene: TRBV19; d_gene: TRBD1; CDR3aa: CASSITGTGGNEQYF; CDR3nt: TGTGCCAGTAGTATTACCGGGACAGGGGGAAACGAGCAGTACTTC
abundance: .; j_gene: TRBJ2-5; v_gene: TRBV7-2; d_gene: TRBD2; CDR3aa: CASSKWAGRPQETQYF; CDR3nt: TGTGCCAGCAGCAAATGGGCCGGGAGGCCCCAAGAGACCCAGTACTTC
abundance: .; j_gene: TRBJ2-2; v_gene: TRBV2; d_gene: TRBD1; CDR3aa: CASRGQYLNTGELFF; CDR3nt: TGTGCCAGCAGGGGACAGTACCTAAACACCGGGGAGCTGTTTTTT
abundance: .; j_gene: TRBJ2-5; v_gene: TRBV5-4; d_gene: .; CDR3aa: CASSIKRETQYF; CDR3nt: TGTGCCAGCAGCATCAAACGGGAGACCCAGTACTTC
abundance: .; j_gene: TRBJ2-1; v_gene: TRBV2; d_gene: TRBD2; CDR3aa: CASLLDSGYNEQFF; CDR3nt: TGTGCCAGCCTCCTGGATAGCGGGTACAATGAGCAGTTCTTC
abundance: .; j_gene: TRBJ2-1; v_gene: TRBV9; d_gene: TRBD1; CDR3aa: CASSVGGWGQGASGEQFF; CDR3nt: TGTGCCAGCAGCGTAGGGGGGTGGGGACAGGGGGCGTCGGGTGAGCAGTTCTTC
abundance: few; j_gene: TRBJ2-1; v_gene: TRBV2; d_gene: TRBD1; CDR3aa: CASGWDRGEHEQFF; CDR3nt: TGTGCCAGCGGGTGGGACAGGGGCGAGCATGAGCAGTTCTTC
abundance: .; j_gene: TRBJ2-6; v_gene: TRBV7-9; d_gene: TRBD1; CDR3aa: CVGTGGLLGANVLTF; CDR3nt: TGTGTGGGGACAGGGGGACTACTTGGGGCCAACGTCCTGACTTTC
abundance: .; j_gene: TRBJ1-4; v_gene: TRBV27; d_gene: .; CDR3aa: CASSLSAGGNEKLFF; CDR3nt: TGTGCCAGCAGTTTATCAGCGGGGGGGAATGAAAAACTGTTTTTT
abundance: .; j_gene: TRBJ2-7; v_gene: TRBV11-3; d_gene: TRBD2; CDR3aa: CASTLPPSGMIEQYF; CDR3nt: TGTGCCAGCACCCTGCCCCCTAGCGGGATGATCGAGCAGTACTTC
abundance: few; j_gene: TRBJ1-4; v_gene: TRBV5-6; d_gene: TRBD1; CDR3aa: CASSPRTGWLFF; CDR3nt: TGTGCCAGCAGCCCAAGGACAGGGTGGCTGTTTTTT
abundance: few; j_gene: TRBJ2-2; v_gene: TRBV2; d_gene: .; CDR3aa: CASIPRQLSRSESANTGELFF; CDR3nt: TGTGCCAGCATTCCGCGGCAGTTAAGCAGAAGCGAATCAGCGAACACCGGGGAGCTGTTTTTT
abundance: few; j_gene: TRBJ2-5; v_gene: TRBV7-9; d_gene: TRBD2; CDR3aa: CASSPPTIAGETQYF; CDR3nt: TGTGCCAGCAGCCCCCCCACGATAGCGGGAGAGACCCAGTACTTC
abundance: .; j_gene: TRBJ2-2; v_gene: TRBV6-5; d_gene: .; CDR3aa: CASSPTTTIIGELFF; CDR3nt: TGTGCCAGCAGCCCTACAACGACTATAATCGGGGAGCTGTTTTTT
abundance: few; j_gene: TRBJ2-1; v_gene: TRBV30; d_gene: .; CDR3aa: CAFEQGVEQFF; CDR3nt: TGTGCCTTTGAACAGGGCGTTGAGCAGTTCTTC
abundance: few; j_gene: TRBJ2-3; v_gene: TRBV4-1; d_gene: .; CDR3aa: CASSQDFYTGPSTDTQYF; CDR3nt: TGCGCCAGCAGCCAAGATTTCTATACTGGGCCTAGCACAGATACGCAGTATTTT
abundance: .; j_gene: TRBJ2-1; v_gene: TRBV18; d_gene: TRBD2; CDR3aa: CASSPAGAGGNNEQFF; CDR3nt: TGTGCCAGCTCACCGGCGGGAGCGGGAGGTAACAATGAGCAGTTCTTC
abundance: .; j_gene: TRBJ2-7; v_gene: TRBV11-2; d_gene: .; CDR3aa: CASSLDLDRGLRLGSYEQYF; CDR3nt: TGTGCCAGCAGCTTAGACCTGGACAGAGGGCTACGCCTCGGATCCTACGAGCAGTACTTC